The 6 T cell receptor beta chains listed next were all sequenced from one sample in a study of blood T cell repertoires in COVID-19. Sequencing used immunoSEQ multiplex PCR; TCRdb keeps in-frame clones, though not all of them. The data show around 250,000 clones, about 86% seen once. The sample consisted of peripheral blood. The receptor source for this set is a man older than 75 with acute or convalescent COVID-19.

The gene calls are TRBV7-9 and TRBJ2-7, with 14 bases aligning to TRBD2. The ends lost 5 bases at V and 6 bases at J; junction bases unmatched: 9. The CDR3 has 16 residues. Germline V lookup: CDR1 SEHNR, CDR2 FQNEAQ (reference sequence). The CDR3 region has the DNA TGTGCCAGCAGCCTGCCAGGACTAGCGGGGGGCCGCGAGCAGTACTTC. Protein product: CASSLPGLAGGREQYF.

This clone was detected once. The chain combines TRBV7-2 with TRBJ2-7; 8 nucleotides align to TRBD2. The germline V gene encodes CDR1 SGHTA and CDR2 FQGNSA. The CDR3 runs to 14 residues. The V segment lost 3 bases and the J segment 0 bases; nucleotides outside the gene matches: 1. The DNA for the CDR3 is TGTGCCAGCAGCTTCGGGGGGGACTCCTACGAGCAGTACTTC. Encoded protein: CASSFGGDSYEQYF.

In this sample, this clone turned up once. J is TRBJ2-7 and V is TRBV15; no firm D call. The germline CDR1 and CDR2 sequences are LNHNV and YYDKDF (reference sequence). This CDR3 contains 14 residues. V lost 0 bases and J 5 bases, leaving 11 bases between the germline ends. CDR3 DNA: TGTGCCACCAGCAGAGACAGGTTATCCCACGAGCAGTACTTC. It is translated as CATSRDRLSHEQYF.

The chain combines TRBV5-1 with TRBJ1-1; perhaps TRBD1 as D (6 bases). The CDR3 is made up of 14 amino acids. The V gene's germline CDR1 is SGHRS and CDR2 YFSETQ. Trimming removed 2 bases at V and 1 base at J, with 9 bases between. The CDR3 nucleotides are TGCGCCAGCAGCTTTCAACAGGGGAACACTGAAGCTTTCTTT. This codes for CASSFQQGNTEAFF.

This chain joins TRBV13 and TRBJ1-1; D gene unclear. The CDR3 is made up of 14 amino acids. Germline CDR1 and CDR2: PRHDT and FYEKMQ (reference sequence). V shed 0 bases and J shed 0 bases, with 5 bases lying between them. For the CDR3, the DNA is TGTGCCAGCAGCTTAGGCTATATGAACACTGAAGCTTTCTTT. Its protein is CASSLGYMNTEAFF.

The rearrangement links TRBV18 to TRBJ2-5; D gene uncertain. The CDR3 runs 12 residues. Per germline, CDR1 KGHSH and CDR2 LQKENI. Trimming stripped 6 bases from V and 2 bases from J, with 7 bases between. In nucleotides, the CDR3 is TGTGCCAGCTCTGTATCTCAAGAGACCCAGTACTTC. Translation: CASSVSQETQYF.